This is a list of T cell receptor beta chains from one sample in a study of shared clonotypes between healthy human individuals. Generated by immunoSEQ multiplex PCR, the TCRdb table keeps only in-frame clones and is missing some. The sample records about 2 million clones, about 95% being singletons. The sequencing input was naive CD8+ T cells sorted from blood. The receptors stem from a man between 18 and 29 years old in good health. CDR3s include the opening cysteine and the closing phenylalanine or tryptophan.

j_call	v_call	cdr3_aa
TRBJ2-2	TRBV7-3	CASSFGDRANTGELFF
TRBJ1-5	TRBV4-1	CASSQDLTGDQPQHF
TRBJ2-2	TRBV5-8	CASSLVISGRDTGELFF
TRBJ2-6	TRBV27	CASSLSPGAGANVLTF
TRBJ1-3	TRBV19	CASSISGASSGNTIYF
TRBJ1-2	TRBV6-5	CASKDGGNYGYTF
TRBJ2-7	TRBV7-2	CASSPGRAYEQYF
TRBJ1-5	TRBV15	CATSRDGYNQPQHF
TRBJ2-1	TRBV4-1	CASSQVSGRLSWGNEQFF
TRBJ1-2	TRBV7-9	CASSLAGIFWYGYTF
TRBJ2-1	TRBV2	CASSVTLYNEQFF
TRBJ1-2	TRBV27	CASSQTGGDTNYGYTF
TRBJ1-2	TRBV10-3	CAISDTVTYGYTF
TRBJ1-2	TRBV6-1	CASSEVGQAPRYTF
TRBJ2-7	TRBV7-9	CASSLGSRAYEQYF
TRBJ2-1	TRBV5-6	CASSVGSGRYNEQFF
TRBJ2-5	TRBV11-2	CASSSTGKETQYF
TRBJ1-5	TRBV28	CASSLTLAGLQPQHF
TRBJ2-2	TRBV4-3	CASSQGGTAGGRTGELFF
TRBJ2-3	TRBV7-7	CASSSLGVTDTQYF
TRBJ1-6	TRBV19	CASSISQGGNSPLHF
TRBJ2-7	TRBV13	CASRDGTSGSYEQYF
TRBJ1-6	TRBV2	CASSDLQTGTNSPLHF
TRBJ2-1	TRBV2	CASIPPSGNYNEQFF
TRBJ2-5	TRBV7-2	CASSLKSQGKETQYF
TRBJ2-7	TRBV4-1	CASSSRQGPYEQYF
TRBJ2-7	TRBV7-2	CASSLADRATYEQYF
TRBJ2-1	TRBV19	CASSMDGYNEQFF
TRBJ1-5	TRBV28	CASSPTGQGNQPQHF
TRBJ2-1	TRBV18	CASSPTGAIGNEQFF
TRBJ1-5	TRBV6-1	CASAPTGNQPQHF